This T cell receptor (beta chain) was sequenced for a study of blood T cells in healthy people across ages. About the research overall: Template switching recovered approximately one barcoded beta molecule for every two T cells. Overall study findings and caveats: The fall in TCR beta diversity per million T cells was roughly linear with age.

A word on this clonotype: Antigen unknown.

Primers used in a second PCR of about 7 to 11 cycles were a sample-barcoded 5' primer and a J-beta primer mix. TCRdb re-called the 5' RACE reads with MiXCR, one entry per CDR3 protein. The sample consists of fewer than 950,000 distinct CDR3 sequences, about 36% of them appearing once. Germline CDR1 reads MNHNY; CDR2 reads SVGAGI (reference sequence). With 0 bases removed from V and 7 bases from J, the gap between germline ends came to 12 bases. The CDR3 totals 15 residues. The clonotype was recovered from a man younger than 30 in good health. The chain recombines TRBV6-6 with TRBJ1-4; TRBD1 is a possible D gene (6 bases). Sequenced input: blood. DNA of the CDR3: TGTGCCAGCAGTTACTCGAGGGCCAGGGGTGAAAAACTGTTTTTT. Its translation: CASSYSRARGEKLFF.